This T cell receptor (beta chain) derives from a study of cytomegalovirus exposure and HLA in healthy donors. Study-wide points: Later analysis associated a missense DCLRE1C variant with TCR beta V- and J-gene trimming. Follow-up analysis found HLA locus-dependent TCR association rates, highest for DRB1 and lowest for HLA-C. Some V segments could not be told apart, so they were left out, TRBV6-2 and TRBV6-3 among them.

The PCR was carried out with 60 Vbeta primers and 13 Jbeta primers. TCRdb keeps only in-frame clones here, not all; method: immunoSEQ multiplex PCR. The sample gives fewer than 140,000 clones, about 76% of which show up once; roughly 6.5% is in the top ten. Concerning this clone itself: The target antigen is unknown.

Germline lookup yields CDR1 SGHAT and CDR2 FQNNGV. The CDR3 is 13 residues long. Trimming removed 5 bases from V and 7 bases from J, with 14 bases in between. The origin of this receptor is a woman aged 45 to 65 in good health and CMV-seropositive. This rearrangement joins TRBV11-2 to TRBJ2-5, with D possibly being TRBD2 (6 bases). What was sequenced was PBMCs. The CDR3 loop is CASSPDSGVTQYF. Here the CDR3 DNA reads TGTGCCAGCAGCCCCGATTCGGGGGTGACCCAGTACTTC.